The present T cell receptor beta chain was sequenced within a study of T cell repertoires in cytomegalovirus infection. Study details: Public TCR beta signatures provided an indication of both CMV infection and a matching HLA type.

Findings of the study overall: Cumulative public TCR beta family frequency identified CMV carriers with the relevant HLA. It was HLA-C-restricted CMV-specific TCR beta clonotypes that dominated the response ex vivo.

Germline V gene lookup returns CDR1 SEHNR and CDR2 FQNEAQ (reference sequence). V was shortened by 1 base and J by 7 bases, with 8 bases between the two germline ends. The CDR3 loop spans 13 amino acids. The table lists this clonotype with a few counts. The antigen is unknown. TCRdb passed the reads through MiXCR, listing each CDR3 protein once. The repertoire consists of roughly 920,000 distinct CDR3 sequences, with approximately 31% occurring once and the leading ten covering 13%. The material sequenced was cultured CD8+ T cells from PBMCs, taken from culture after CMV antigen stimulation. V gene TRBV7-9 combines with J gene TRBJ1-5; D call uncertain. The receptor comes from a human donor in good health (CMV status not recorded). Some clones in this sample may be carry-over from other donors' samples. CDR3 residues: CASSLGWYQPQHF. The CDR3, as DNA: TGTGCCAGCAGCTTAGGGTGGTACCAGCCCCAGCATTTT.